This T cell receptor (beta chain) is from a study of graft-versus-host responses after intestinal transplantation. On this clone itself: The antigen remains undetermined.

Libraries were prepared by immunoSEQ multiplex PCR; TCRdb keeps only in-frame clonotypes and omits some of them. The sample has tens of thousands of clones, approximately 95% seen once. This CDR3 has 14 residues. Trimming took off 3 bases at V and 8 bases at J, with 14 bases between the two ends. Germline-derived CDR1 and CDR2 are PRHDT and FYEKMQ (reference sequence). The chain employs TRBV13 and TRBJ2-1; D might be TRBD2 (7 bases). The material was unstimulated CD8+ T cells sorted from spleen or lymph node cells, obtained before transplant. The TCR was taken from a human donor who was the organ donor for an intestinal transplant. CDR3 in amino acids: CASSLGGPWDEQFF. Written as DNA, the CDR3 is TGTGCCAGCAGCTTGGGGGGGCCCTGGGATGAGCAGTTCTTC. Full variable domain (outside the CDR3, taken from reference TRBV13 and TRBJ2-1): AAGVIQSPRHLIKEKRETATLKCYPIPRHDTVYWYQQGPGQDPQFLISFYEKMQSDKGSIPDRFSAQQFSDYHSELNMSSLELGDSALYFCASSLGGPWDEQFFGPGTRLTVL.